These T cell receptor beta chains were read from a single sample in a study of blood T cell repertoires in COVID-19. Sequencing was performed with immunoSEQ multiplex PCR; in TCRdb, only in-frame clones are kept and a portion is missing. Here the sample spans about 270,000 clones, 80% to 90% being singletons. The sample taken for sequencing was peripheral blood. The origin of the receptors is a woman in her 70s with acute or convalescent COVID-19. Both conserved end residues are part of each CDR3. Fields, in order: CDR3 DNA, CDR3 protein, CDR3 length, clone size, D gene, V gene, J gene. D genes are given only for firm matches. The size field is filled for only some rows; it gives once, few, many or a size class.

cdr3_nt: TGTGCCAGCAGCGCCCATATAGCGGGGGGGGACACAGATACGCAGTATTTT
cdr3_aa: CASSAHIAGGDTDTQYF
cdr3_length: 17
clone_size: NA
d_call: TRBD2
v_call: TRBV9
j_call: TRBJ2-3

cdr3_nt: TGTGCCAGCAGCTTGGGTCACAGTCCCACAGATACGCAGTATTTT
cdr3_aa: CASSLGHSPTDTQYF
cdr3_length: 15
clone_size: NA
d_call: NA
v_call: TRBV5-4
j_call: TRBJ2-3

cdr3_nt: TGTGCCAGCAGCCAAGCGACGCCAGGGCAAGAGACCCAGTACTTC
cdr3_aa: CASSQATPGQETQYF
cdr3_length: 15
clone_size: NA
d_call: NA
v_call: TRBV3-1/TRBV3-2
j_call: TRBJ2-5

cdr3_nt: TGTGCCAGCAGTGTAGCTACTTACACTGAAGCTTTCTTT
cdr3_aa: CASSVATYTEAFF
cdr3_length: 13
clone_size: NA
d_call: NA
v_call: TRBV2
j_call: TRBJ1-1

cdr3_nt: TGCGCCAGCAGACTCTTCGGACAGGGGCAAGAGACCCAGTACTTC
cdr3_aa: CASRLFGQGQETQYF
cdr3_length: 15
clone_size: NA
d_call: TRBD1
v_call: TRBV5-1
j_call: TRBJ2-5

cdr3_nt: TGTGCCAGCAGAATAGCGGGGGGGGGCACAGATACGCAGTATTTT
cdr3_aa: CASRIAGGGTDTQYF
cdr3_length: 15
clone_size: NA
d_call: TRBD2
v_call: TRBV2
j_call: TRBJ2-3

cdr3_nt: TGTGCCAGCAGCGCCTTCGGACAGGGGGCAGCCGGGGAGCTGTTTTTT
cdr3_aa: CASSAFGQGAAGELFF
cdr3_length: 16
clone_size: NA
d_call: TRBD1
v_call: TRBV9
j_call: TRBJ2-2

cdr3_nt: TGTGCCACTCAGGACAGCTTGAATTCACCCCTCCACTTT
cdr3_aa: CATQDSLNSPLHF
cdr3_length: 13
clone_size: NA
d_call: NA
v_call: TRBV19
j_call: TRBJ1-6

cdr3_nt: TGTGCCTGGAGACTCTACAGGGCCAAGGTCACTGAAGCTTTCTTT
cdr3_aa: CAWRLYRAKVTEAFF
cdr3_length: 15
clone_size: once
d_call: NA
v_call: TRBV30
j_call: TRBJ1-1

cdr3_nt: TGTGCCAGCAGCCGCGGGGGAGCAGAGAGAACTGGGGCCAACGTCCTGACTTTC
cdr3_aa: CASSRGGAERTGANVLTF
cdr3_length: 18
clone_size: NA
d_call: TRBD2
v_call: TRBV5-4
j_call: TRBJ2-6

cdr3_nt: TGTGCCAGCAGCATTCAGGGGGCGGTTGTGGGTGAAGCTTTCTTT
cdr3_aa: CASSIQGAVVGEAFF
cdr3_length: 15
clone_size: NA
d_call: TRBD1
v_call: TRBV14
j_call: TRBJ1-1

cdr3_nt: TGCGCCAGCAGCTTTGGGGGGTCGGGATACACTGAAGCTTTCTTT
cdr3_aa: CASSFGGSGYTEAFF
cdr3_length: 15
clone_size: many
d_call: NA
v_call: TRBV5-1
j_call: TRBJ1-1

cdr3_nt: TGTGCCAGCAGTGAGGTAACGGGGACATCACCCCTCCACTTT
cdr3_aa: CASSEVTGTSPLHF
cdr3_length: 14
clone_size: NA
d_call: NA
v_call: TRBV6-1
j_call: TRBJ1-6

cdr3_nt: TGTGCCTGGACTGTACCTAGCGCCTCCTACAATGAGCAGTTCTTC
cdr3_aa: CAWTVPSASYNEQFF
cdr3_length: 15
clone_size: NA
d_call: NA
v_call: TRBV30
j_call: TRBJ2-1

cdr3_nt: TGTGCCAGCAGTTTTAAGCTAAACTATGGCTACACCTTC
cdr3_aa: CASSFKLNYGYTF
cdr3_length: 13
clone_size: NA
d_call: NA
v_call: TRBV12-3/TRBV12-4
j_call: TRBJ1-2

cdr3_nt: TGTGCCAGCTCACCAAAAAATGGGCAGGGGAGGAACACTGAAGCTTTCTTT
cdr3_aa: CASSPKNGQGRNTEAFF
cdr3_length: 17
clone_size: NA
d_call: NA
v_call: TRBV18
j_call: TRBJ1-1

cdr3_nt: TGTGCCAGCAGCTTAGTAGGTCGTTGGGGGGGCAATGAGCAGTTCTTC
cdr3_aa: CASSLVGRWGGNEQFF
cdr3_length: 16
clone_size: NA
d_call: TRBD2
v_call: TRBV7-2
j_call: TRBJ2-1

cdr3_nt: TGTGCCAGCAGTTTAGCGGGGGGGAATCGGTATGAGCAGTTCTTC
cdr3_aa: CASSLAGGNRYEQFF
cdr3_length: 15
clone_size: NA
d_call: TRBD2
v_call: TRBV27
j_call: TRBJ2-1

cdr3_nt: TGTGCCAGCAGCCCGAGGACAGGGGTTAGCATAGCTTTCTTT
cdr3_aa: CASSPRTGVSIAFF
cdr3_length: 14
clone_size: NA
d_call: TRBD1
v_call: TRBV2
j_call: TRBJ1-1

cdr3_nt: TGTGCCTCTCAGACTAGCCAAGAGACCCAGTACTTC
cdr3_aa: CASQTSQETQYF
cdr3_length: 12
clone_size: NA
d_call: NA
v_call: TRBV18
j_call: TRBJ2-5

cdr3_nt: TGTGCCAGCAGTGAAGCGGGGGGTGGCACTGAAGCTTTCTTT
cdr3_aa: CASSEAGGGTEAFF
cdr3_length: 14
clone_size: NA
d_call: NA
v_call: TRBV6-1
j_call: TRBJ1-1

cdr3_nt: TGCGCCAGCAGTGGAAGAACAGGGGTCCAAGAGACCCAGTACTTC
cdr3_aa: CASSGRTGVQETQYF
cdr3_length: 15
clone_size: NA
d_call: TRBD1
v_call: TRBV10-2
j_call: TRBJ2-5

cdr3_nt: TGTGCCAGCAGCCCTGGTGGGGCCGGACAAGGGAATGCGCATGGCTACACCTTC
cdr3_aa: CASSPGGAGQGNAHGYTF
cdr3_length: 18
clone_size: NA
d_call: NA
v_call: TRBV5-4
j_call: TRBJ1-2

cdr3_nt: TGTGCCAGCAGTTTACGGGGTGACTATGGCTACACCTTC
cdr3_aa: CASSLRGDYGYTF
cdr3_length: 13
clone_size: NA
d_call: NA
v_call: TRBV12-3/TRBV12-4
j_call: TRBJ1-2

cdr3_nt: TGTGCCAGCAGCTCCCGGACAGGGCTGCAGGAAAAACTGTTTTTT
cdr3_aa: CASSSRTGLQEKLFF
cdr3_length: 15
clone_size: NA
d_call: TRBD1
v_call: TRBV3-1/TRBV3-2
j_call: TRBJ1-4

cdr3_nt: TGTGCCAGCAGCAGGGCTAGCGGAGATACGCAGTATTTT
cdr3_aa: CASSRASGDTQYF
cdr3_length: 13
clone_size: NA
d_call: TRBD2
v_call: TRBV5-4
j_call: TRBJ2-3

cdr3_nt: TGTGCCAGCAGCCAAGGATCCAGCGGGGAGCCCCAGCATTTT
cdr3_aa: CASSQGSSGEPQHF
cdr3_length: 14
clone_size: NA
d_call: NA
v_call: TRBV3-1/TRBV3-2
j_call: TRBJ1-5

cdr3_nt: TGTGCCAGCAGCACTAGCGGGGGGGCAGATACGCAGTATTTT
cdr3_aa: CASSTSGGADTQYF
cdr3_length: 14
clone_size: NA
d_call: TRBD2
v_call: TRBV5-4
j_call: TRBJ2-3

cdr3_nt: TGTGCCATCAGTTTCGGACAGGATACATACTACGAGCAGTACTTC
cdr3_aa: CAISFGQDTYYEQYF
cdr3_length: 15
clone_size: NA
d_call: TRBD1
v_call: TRBV10-3
j_call: TRBJ2-7

cdr3_nt: TGTGCCAGCAGTACTAGGAGCAATCAGCCCCAGCATTTT
cdr3_aa: CASSTRSNQPQHF
cdr3_length: 13
clone_size: NA
d_call: NA
v_call: TRBV2
j_call: TRBJ1-5

cdr3_nt: TGTGCCAGCAGTCAGAGCGCAGATACGCAGTATTTT
cdr3_aa: CASSQSADTQYF
cdr3_length: 12
clone_size: NA
d_call: NA
v_call: TRBV6-5
j_call: TRBJ2-3

cdr3_nt: TGTGCCAGCAGCTTTTCTCCAGGGAAAAATGAAAAACTGTTTTTT
cdr3_aa: CASSFSPGKNEKLFF
cdr3_length: 15
clone_size: NA
d_call: NA
v_call: TRBV5-4
j_call: TRBJ1-4

cdr3_nt: TGTGCCAGCAGCCTCCGGACAGGGACCCTATATGGCTACACCTTC
cdr3_aa: CASSLRTGTLYGYTF
cdr3_length: 15
clone_size: NA
d_call: TRBD1
v_call: TRBV11-2
j_call: TRBJ1-2

cdr3_nt: TGCGCCAGCAGCTTGGACCCAGGGTATAATTCACCCCTCCACTTT
cdr3_aa: CASSLDPGYNSPLHF
cdr3_length: 15
clone_size: NA
d_call: NA
v_call: TRBV5-1
j_call: TRBJ1-6

cdr3_nt: TGTGCCAGCAGTTACACTTTACAGGGGGCGGGTGGCAATCAGCCCCAGCATTTT
cdr3_aa: CASSYTLQGAGGNQPQHF
cdr3_length: 18
clone_size: NA
d_call: TRBD1
v_call: TRBV6-2/TRBV6-3
j_call: TRBJ1-5

cdr3_nt: TGTGCCAGCAGCCCACCGGGACTAGCACAAGAGACCCAGTACTTC
cdr3_aa: CASSPPGLAQETQYF
cdr3_length: 15
clone_size: NA
d_call: TRBD2
v_call: TRBV3-1/TRBV3-2
j_call: TRBJ2-5

cdr3_nt: TGTGCCAGCAGTCCCTGGCCCGGGGGGAACTATGGCTACACCTTC
cdr3_aa: CASSPWPGGNYGYTF
cdr3_length: 15
clone_size: NA
d_call: NA
v_call: TRBV27
j_call: TRBJ1-2

cdr3_nt: TGTGCCAGTTCGTCAGAAATGAGGAGGAACACTGAAGCTTTCTTT
cdr3_aa: CASSSEMRRNTEAFF
cdr3_length: 15
clone_size: once
d_call: NA
v_call: TRBV19
j_call: TRBJ1-1

cdr3_nt: TGTGCCAGCTCACCACGGCAGGGGACCTATGGCTACACCTTC
cdr3_aa: CASSPRQGTYGYTF
cdr3_length: 14
clone_size: NA
d_call: NA
v_call: TRBV18
j_call: TRBJ1-2

cdr3_nt: TGTGCCAGCAGTTTAACAGGCTCAGGAAACACCATATATTTT
cdr3_aa: CASSLTGSGNTIYF
cdr3_length: 14
clone_size: many
d_call: NA
v_call: TRBV27
j_call: TRBJ1-3

cdr3_nt: TGTGCCAGCAGTGTTCGGACAGGGAACACTGAAGCTTTCTTT
cdr3_aa: CASSVRTGNTEAFF
cdr3_length: 14
clone_size: NA
d_call: TRBD1
v_call: TRBV28
j_call: TRBJ1-1

cdr3_nt: TGTGCCACCAGCCCTAGCACAGATACGCAGTATTTT
cdr3_aa: CATSPSTDTQYF
cdr3_length: 12
clone_size: NA
d_call: NA
v_call: TRBV15
j_call: TRBJ2-3

cdr3_nt: TGTGCCAGCAGCGGGACAGGGGGGAGGGGCTACACCTTC
cdr3_aa: CASSGTGGRGYTF
cdr3_length: 13
clone_size: NA
d_call: TRBD1
v_call: TRBV6-5
j_call: TRBJ1-2